Listed below are T cell receptor beta chains from one sample, sequenced in a study of identical twins. Each CDR3 protein is one row after TCRdb ran MiXCR on the 5' RACE reads. The sample contains some 270,000 distinct CDR3 sequences, about 8.5% of which appear only once. The data were also submitted as part of a second study, on yellow fever vaccine responses in identical twins.

The sample taken for sequencing was CD8+ T cells sorted from blood. The receptors were sampled from a young woman in good health. Both conserved end residues are part of each CDR3. Fields, in order: V gene, clone size, J gene, D gene, CDR3 DNA, CDR3 protein. A D gene is named only where the DNA matches it firmly. Clone sizes are given selectively: once, few, many, or a class where the clone is expanded.

V: TRBV5-6; size: NA; J: TRBJ2-2; D: TRBD2; DNA: TGTGCCAGCAGCCCGCGGATTGGCGGGGGGAGGCTGTTTTTT; CDR3: CASSPRIGGGRLFF
V: TRBV7-9; size: NA; J: TRBJ2-5; D: TRBD2; DNA: TGTGCCAGCAGCCAGGGACTAGCTCGGGAGACCCAGTACTTC; CDR3: CASSQGLARETQYF
V: TRBV7-8; size: NA; J: TRBJ2-1; D: TRBD2; DNA: TGTGCCAGCAGCCCCCGAGAGCGGGGGTCCCCTCCCTCCTACAATGAGCAGTTCTTC; CDR3: CASSPRERGSPPSYNEQFF
V: TRBV20-1; size: many; J: TRBJ2-7; D: NA; DNA: TGCAGTGCTAGGATCTGGAGACTCTCCTACGAGCAGTACTTC; CDR3: CSARIWRLSYEQYF
V: TRBV6-5; size: NA; J: TRBJ2-7; D: TRBD2; DNA: TGTGCCAGCAGTTCTACTAGCGGGAGGGCGCTCGAGCAGTACTTC; CDR3: CASSSTSGRALEQYF
V: TRBV12-3/TRBV12-4; size: many; J: TRBJ2-7; D: TRBD2; DNA: TGTGCCAGCAGTTTAGAGCGGGGTAGCTCCTACGAGCAGTACTTC; CDR3: CASSLERGSSYEQYF
V: TRBV7-9; size: NA; J: TRBJ2-7; D: TRBD2; DNA: TGTGCCAGCAGCCCTCGACTAGCGGGAGAAGGCGAGCAGTACTTC; CDR3: CASSPRLAGEGEQYF
V: TRBV20-1; size: NA; J: TRBJ2-7; D: TRBD1; DNA: TGCAGTGCTAGAGATCCATGGACAGGGGGACGCAACACTTACGAGCAGTACTTC; CDR3: CSARDPWTGGRNTYEQYF
V: TRBV7-3; size: NA; J: TRBJ2-1; D: TRBD2; DNA: TGTGCCAGCAGCTTAGGGACTAGCCCCGGCAATGAGCAGTTCTTC; CDR3: CASSLGTSPGNEQFF
V: TRBV24-1; size: NA; J: TRBJ2-7; D: NA; DNA: TGTGCCACCCAGGGGCGGATGGGCTACGAGCAGTACTTC; CDR3: CATQGRMGYEQYF
V: TRBV27; size: many; J: TRBJ1-6; D: NA; DNA: TGTGCCAGCAGTTCCCCACAGGGCGACAATTCACCCCTCCACTTT; CDR3: CASSSPQGDNSPLHF
V: TRBV4-3; size: many; J: TRBJ2-7; D: NA; DNA: TGTGCCAGCAGCCAAGGCGTTGGCTACGAGCAGTACTTC; CDR3: CASSQGVGYEQYF
V: TRBV7-2; size: few; J: TRBJ2-2; D: NA; DNA: TGTGCCAGCAGCTGGAATGGGGGCGGGGAGCTGTTTTTT; CDR3: CASSWNGGGELFF
V: TRBV3-1; size: many; J: TRBJ2-7; D: TRBD2; DNA: TGTGCCAGCAGCCCCCGGAGGGAGAGCGGGGGGACCTACGAGCAGTACTTC; CDR3: CASSPRRESGGTYEQYF
V: TRBV3-1; size: NA; J: TRBJ2-3; D: NA; DNA: TGTGCCAGCAGCCAAGATCGGGCCCACACAGATACGCAGTATTTT; CDR3: CASSQDRAHTDTQYF
V: TRBV12-3/TRBV12-4; size: many; J: TRBJ2-7; D: NA; DNA: TGTGCCAGCAGTACAGGCACTATTCAGCCCTACGAGCAGTACTTC; CDR3: CASSTGTIQPYEQYF
V: TRBV4-2; size: NA; J: TRBJ2-7; D: NA; DNA: TGTGCCAGCAGCCAAACGCGCGGGGCCCCCTACGAGCAGTACTTC; CDR3: CASSQTRGAPYEQYF
V: TRBV28; size: many; J: TRBJ2-6; D: TRBD1; DNA: TGTGCCAGCAGTTTAGACAGGGTTTGGTCTGGGGCCAACGTCCTGACTTTC; CDR3: CASSLDRVWSGANVLTF
V: TRBV7-9; size: few; J: TRBJ2-3; D: NA; DNA: TGTGCCAGCAGTCATTCCCCCGGAGCGTCGGCGTATACGCAGTATTTT; CDR3: CASSHSPGASAYTQYF
V: TRBV20-1; size: NA; J: TRBJ2-1; D: NA; DNA: TGCAGTGCCCCCTTCCTCGGCGGCTACAATGAGCAGTTCTTC; CDR3: CSAPFLGGYNEQFF
V: TRBV10-1; size: many; J: TRBJ2-2; D: NA; DNA: TGCGCCAGCACCCAGGGGTCCGGGGAGCTGTTTTTT; CDR3: CASTQGSGELFF
V: TRBV10-3; size: NA; J: TRBJ2-7; D: NA; DNA: TGTGCCATCATCGCCGGCCACGAGCAGTACTTC; CDR3: CAIIAGHEQYF
V: TRBV10-3; size: many; J: TRBJ2-3; D: TRBD2; DNA: TGTGCCATCAGTGCCGGCGGGAGCGGAGGTCCCTCAGATACGCAGTATTTT; CDR3: CAISAGGSGGPSDTQYF
V: TRBV7-2; size: NA; J: TRBJ2-3; D: TRBD2; DNA: TGTGCCAGCAGCTCGACTAGCGGGGCCGCAGATACGCAGTATTTT; CDR3: CASSSTSGAADTQYF
V: TRBV27; size: many; J: TRBJ2-7; D: NA; DNA: TGTGCCAGCAGTTCGTCACCGGCCGAGCAGTACTTC; CDR3: CASSSSPAEQYF
V: TRBV7-9; size: NA; J: TRBJ2-7; D: NA; DNA: TGTGCCAGCAGACCATCCGGGACCTCCTACGAGCAGTACTTC; CDR3: CASRPSGTSYEQYF
V: TRBV19; size: many; J: TRBJ2-1; D: TRBD2; DNA: TGTGCCAGTACACGGACTAGCGGGATTCATAACAATGAGCAGTTCTTC; CDR3: CASTRTSGIHNNEQFF
V: TRBV21-1; size: once; J: TRBJ2-5; D: NA; DNA: TGTGCCAGCAGCGTACCGGGACAGGAGCCCCAAGAGACCCAGTACTTC; CDR3: CASSVPGQEPQETQYF
V: TRBV7-6; size: NA; J: TRBJ2-3; D: NA; DNA: TGTGCCAGCAGCGTCAGGGCGGAGGGCACAGATACGCAGTATTTT; CDR3: CASSVRAEGTDTQYF
V: TRBV2; size: few; J: TRBJ1-5; D: TRBD1; DNA: TGTGCCAGCAGGGAGGACAGGGGTAGCAATCAGCCCCAGCATTTT; CDR3: CASREDRGSNQPQHF
V: TRBV25-1; size: many; J: TRBJ2-5; D: TRBD2; DNA: TGTGCCAGCAGTGAATTAGGAAGCGGGAATTCGCGGGAGACCCAGTACTTC; CDR3: CASSELGSGNSRETQYF
V: TRBV25-1; size: NA; J: TRBJ2-7; D: NA; DNA: TGTGCCAGCAGTGAATACGGGGCCCGGGCCGCCGACCCCTACGAGCAGTACTTC; CDR3: CASSEYGARAADPYEQYF